The next 26 T cell receptor beta chains were all read from a single sample in a study of blood T cells in healthy people across ages. For the second PCR, which ran for about 6 to 11 cycles, a sample-barcoded 5' primer and a J-beta primer mix were used. One entry per CDR3 protein results from TCRdb running MiXCR on the 5' RACE reads. In the table there are about 280,000 distinct CDR3 sequences, 25% to 30% of which are singletons. Input material: blood. These receptors came from a woman aged 70-85 years in good health.

The chain carries TRBV28 and TRBJ2-4, with D possibly called TRBD1 or TRBD2 (5 bases each). The CDR3 covers 15 residues. Germline V gene data show CDR1 as MDHEN and CDR2 as SYDVKM. V lost 4 bases and J 6 bases, leaving 16 bases between the germline ends. The CDR3 DNA sequence: TGTGCCAGCAGTTCCCTGTGGGGGTCGGGAAACATTCAGTACTTC. This encodes CASSSLWGSGNIQYF.

V gene TRBV5-4 combines with J gene TRBJ2-5; 7 nucleotides match TRBD2. The V and J ends lost 4 bases and 4 bases, in that order; junction bases with no gene match: 7. The germline V gene has CDR1 SGHNT and CDR2 YYREEE (reference sequence). The CDR3 is 14 amino acids. As DNA, the CDR3 is TGTGCCAGCAGCCGGACTAGAAGTGGAGAGACCCAGTACTTC. Translation: CASSRTRSGETQYF.

The CDR3 DNA is TGTGCCAGCAGCGGTCGACTAGCGGGAGCCCAAGAGACCCAGTACTTC. Amino acids: CASSGRLAGAQETQYF. The chain employs TRBV7-2 and TRBJ2-5; 12 bases are shared with TRBD2. Germline lookup yields CDR1 SGHTA and CDR2 FQGNSA. This CDR3 contains 16 residues. V shed 5 bases and J 1 base; nucleotides not matched to a gene: 5.

At least ten counts were recorded for this clonotype. The rearrangement links TRBV12-3 or TRBV12-4 to TRBJ2-7; D is unclear. The CDR3 runs 13 residues. The germline V and J ends were trimmed by 3 bases and 2 bases, with 8 bases remaining between them. The DNA for the CDR3 is TGTGCCAGCAGTTTCGGCGGACCCTACGAGCAGTACTTC. It codes for CASSFGGPYEQYF.

This sequence joins TRBV7-9 and TRBJ2-1; weak D call: TRBD2 (6 bases). Trimming shortened V by 3 bases and J by 2 bases, and 11 bases separated the two germline ends. CDR3 length equals 15 residues. The V gene's germline CDR1 is SEHNR and CDR2 FQNEAQ (reference sequence). This CDR3 is CASSLPGLTYNEQFF. The DNA of the CDR3 is TGTGCCAGCAGCTTGCCGGGACTTACCTACAATGAGCAGTTCTTC.

This clonotype came up a few times. The chain couples TRBV20-1 to TRBJ1-1, with D unresolved. The V gene's germline CDR1 is DFQATT and CDR2 SNEGSKA (reference sequence). Trimming removed 7 bases from V and 1 base from J, with 4 bases in between. The length of the CDR3 is 10 residues. CDR3 region: CSGANTEAFF. The CDR3 DNA is TGCAGTGGGGCGAACACTGAAGCTTTCTTT.

A word on this clonotype: Mismatch with germline at one junction end may stem from a read error. V usage is TRBV28 and J usage is TRBJ2-5; 9 nucleotides match TRBD1. This CDR3 has 13 amino acids. Per germline, CDR1 MDHEN and CDR2 SYDVKM. The CDR3: CASTTGGVETRYF. The CDR3 bases are TGTGCCAGTACAACAGGGGGCGTTGAGACCCGGTACTTC. Complete variable domain (other parts from reference TRBV28 and TRBJ2-5): DVKVTQSSRYLVKRTGEKVFLECVQDMDHENMFWYRQDPGLGLRLIYFSYDVKMKEKGDIPEGYSVSREKKERFSLILESASTNQTSMYLCASTTGGVETRYFGPGTRLLVL.

CDR3 nucleotide sequence: TGTGCCAGCAGTTCTGGACTAGTCTACAATGAGCAGTTCTTC. It translates to CASSSGLVYNEQFF. The J gene is TRBJ2-1, the V gene TRBV27, with 7 bases fitting TRBD2. V gave up 4 bases and J gave up 3 bases; unmatched junction bases: 3. The germline CDR1 and CDR2 sequences are MNHEY and SMNVEV (reference sequence). The CDR3 totals 14 residues.

The rearrangement uses TRBV29-1 and TRBJ2-3; D assignment may be TRBD1 or TRBD2 (5 bases each). Germline lookup yields CDR1 SQVTM and CDR2 ANQGSEA. This CDR3 has 13 amino acids. V was clipped by 8 bases and J by 5 bases, with 17 bases between them. Written as DNA, the CDR3 is TGCAGCATCAGTCGAGGGGCCCAAGATACGCAGTATTTT. It encodes CSISRGAQDTQYF.

In the case of this clonotype: One junction end does not reproduce the germline sequence, and a read error may be involved. This chain uses TRBV5-6 with TRBJ2-5; 9 nucleotides agree with TRBD1. Germline CDR1 reads SGHDT; CDR2 reads YYEEEE. The CDR3 loop spans 14 amino acids. This chain's CDR3 is CASSFGTGLKTRYF. In DNA, the CDR3 is TGTGCCAGCAGCTTCGGGACAGGGTTAAAGACCCGGTACTTC.

V usage is TRBV2 and J usage is TRBJ2-5; 8 bases fit TRBD2. The J segment lost 4 bases and the V segment lost 2 bases, leaving 6 bases of the junction unmatched. Germline CDR1 reads SNHLY; CDR2 reads FYNNEI. CDR3 length equals 15 residues. In DNA form, the CDR3 reads TGTGCCAGCAGTGAATACAGCGGGAGTGGAGAGACCCAGTACTTC. Protein product: CASSEYSGSGETQYF. The whole variable domain, remainder taken from reference TRBV2 and TRBJ2-5, is EPEVTQTPSHQVTQMGQEVILRCVPISNHLYFYWYRQILGQKVEFLVSFYNNEISEKSEIFDDQFSVERPDGSNFTLKIRSTKLEDSAMYFCASSEYSGSGETQYFGPGTRLLVL.

This clonotype occurred a few times. The V call is TRBV6-5, the J call TRBJ2-1; perhaps TRBD2 as D (5 bases). This CDR3 is built from 15 residues. CDR1 MNHEY and CDR2 SVGAGI come from the germline V gene. The germline V and J ends were trimmed by 6 bases and 0 bases, with 12 bases remaining between them. The chain's CDR3 is CASRLDYSSYNEQFF. For the CDR3, the DNA is TGTGCCAGCAGACTCGACTACTCCTCCTACAATGAGCAGTTCTTC.

V and J are TRBV10-3 and TRBJ2-6, with a weak D call TRBD2 (7 bases). This CDR3 contains 16 residues. CDR1 is ENHRY and CDR2 is SYGVKD in the germline V gene. Trimming stripped 4 bases from V and 2 bases from J, with 12 bases between. CDR3 nucleotide sequence: TGTGCCATCAGTGCGGGGGGCCCGGCTGGGGCCAACGTCCTGACTTTC. Translating it yields CAISAGGPAGANVLTF.

The chain recombines TRBV20-1 with TRBJ2-7, with D hard to call. Trimming pared 7 bases from V and 1 base from J, leaving 11 bases between. This CDR3 has 12 amino acids. Germline V gene data show CDR1 as DFQATT and CDR2 as SNEGSKA (reference sequence). CDR3 DNA sequence: TGCAGTGGGCAGACTCCGTCCTACGAGCAGTACTTC. Translation gives CSGQTPSYEQYF.

For this clonotype: Mismatch with germline at one junction end may stem from a read error. The chain carries TRBV9 and TRBJ1-1, with 7 nucleotides matching TRBD1. In germline, CDR1 is SGDLS, CDR2 YYNGEE. This CDR3 comprises 14 residues. CDR3 sequence (DNA): TGTGCCAGCAGCTTCGGGACAGCGAACACTGAGGCTTTCTTT. It specifies CASSFGTANTEAFF.

There are a few counts of this clonotype. This chain links TRBV7-2 with TRBJ2-5; 10 bases align to TRBD1. The better agreement between TRBJ2-1 and the DNA end casts doubt on the J call. Germline CDR1 is SGHTA and CDR2 is FQGNSA. This CDR3 contains 16 residues. The CDR3 nucleotides read TGTGCCAGCAGCGAGACAGGGGGCGGGGGCCATAGGGAGCAGTTCTTC. Translated, it gives CASSETGGGGHREQFF.

The V and J genes are TRBV6-2 or TRBV6-3 and TRBJ2-3; 13 bases fit TRBD2. The V segment lost 8 bases and the J segment 6 bases; nucleotides outside the gene matches: 8. CDR1 and CDR2 (germline): MNHEY, SVGEGT. CDR3 size: 15 residues. The CDR3: CASGGLAGVSDTQYF. The CDR3 DNA reads TGTGCCAGCGGCGGACTAGCGGGAGTCTCTGATACGCAGTATTTT.

This chain links TRBV6-1 with TRBJ2-1; D is uncertain. Trimming shortened V by 5 bases and J by 7 bases, and 9 bases separated the two germline ends. The CDR3 has 12 amino acids. The germline V gene encodes CDR1 MNHNS and CDR2 SASEGT. The CDR3: CASSFPTNEQFF. The CDR3 coding sequence is TGTGCCAGCAGTTTTCCCACAAATGAGCAGTTCTTC.

V usage is TRBV2 and J usage is TRBJ2-7; D possibly corresponds to TRBD2 (6 bases). V lost 3 bases to trimming and J lost 3 bases, with 12 bases between them. This CDR3 spans 14 amino acids. Germline CDR1 and CDR2: SNHLY and FYNNEI. The CDR3 is CASSDRGRGYEQYF. The CDR3 bases are TGTGCCAGCAGTGATCGGGGGAGAGGCTACGAGCAGTACTTC.

The V and J genes are TRBV21-1 and TRBJ2-7; the D call TRBD2 from the table was never checked on the DNA. TRBV21-1 is a pseudogene segment. CDR3 length equals 16 residues. CDR3 bases: TGTGCCAGCAGCAATCCGAGCGGGTTGAGCTCCTACGAGCAGTACTTC. Translated, it gives CASSNPSGLSSYEQYF.

This clonotype showed up just a few times. V and J are TRBV3-1 and TRBJ2-5; no clear D gene. Germline V gives CDR1 LGHDT, CDR2 YNNKEL (reference sequence). V was shortened by 8 bases and J by 2 bases, with 15 bases between the two germline ends. This CDR3 has 14 residues. CDR3 nucleotides: TGTGCCAGCGGCCTAGGTGTATCTCAAGAGACCCAGTACTTC. Its protein product is CASGLGVSQETQYF.

With regard to this clonotype: The junction differs from germline at one of its ends, possibly a read error. The CDR3 nucleotides read TGTGCCAGCAGCCAAGTCCCAAGCCCGCAAGGGACCCAGTACTTC. Translating it yields CASSQVPSPQGTQYF. The rearrangement joins TRBV3-1 to TRBJ2-7, with unresolved D. The J call may not be correct, given that the DNA end is closer to TRBJ2-5. The germline CDR1 and CDR2 sequences are LGHDT and YNNKEL (reference sequence). The CDR3 is 15 residues long.

V usage is TRBV5-1 and J usage is TRBJ1-3; the D gene is possibly TRBD1 (6 bases). Germline V gene data show CDR1 as SGHRS and CDR2 as YFSETQ. The CDR3 extends over 16 amino acids. Trimming shortened V by 0 bases and J by 2 bases, and 12 bases separated the two germline ends. The CDR3 loop reads CASSLVGDTTGNTIYF. The CDR3, as DNA: TGCGCCAGCAGCTTGGTGGGGGACACAACTGGAAACACCATATATTTT.

This chain uses TRBV27 with TRBJ1-6; D ambiguous. The germline V and J ends were trimmed by 0 bases and 5 bases, with 8 bases remaining between them. Germline CDR1 is MNHEY and CDR2 is SMNVEV (reference sequence). This CDR3 is built from 15 residues. CDR3 coding DNA: TGTGCCAGCAGTTTATCACGAAACCATAATTCACCCCTCCACTTT. This codes for CASSLSRNHNSPLHF.

The chain combines TRBV20-1 with TRBJ2-5; D assignment may be TRBD1 or TRBD2 (6 bases each). The assigned J gene may be wrong: the sequence end matches TRBJ2-1 better. The CDR3 sequence is 15 residues long. Per germline, CDR1 DFQATT and CDR2 SNEGSKA (reference sequence). The CDR3 DNA reads as TGCAGTGCTAGAGATCGGAGGGGGGTAGTCAATGAGCAGTTCTTC. Amino acid sequence: CSARDRRGVVNEQFF.

This clonotype occurred many times. The rearrangement links TRBV7-9 to TRBJ2-7, with D possibly matching TRBD2 (6 bases). CDR3 length: 14 amino acids. From germline, CDR1 is SEHNR and CDR2 FQNEAQ (reference sequence). V was trimmed by 5 bases and J by 1 base, leaving 12 bases between them. The CDR3 reads CASSPRDWSYEQYF. The CDR3 DNA sequence: TGTGCCAGCAGCCCCCGGGACTGGTCCTACGAGCAGTACTTC.